The rows below give T cell receptor beta chains drawn from one sample of a study of blood T cell repertoires in COVID-19. Generated by immunoSEQ multiplex PCR, the TCRdb table keeps only in-frame clones and is missing some. The table lists approximately 170,000 clones, around 86% of them singletons. The sequencing input was peripheral blood. Receptors were obtained from a woman in her 70s with COVID-19, enrolled during active disease. CDR3s include the opening cysteine and the closing phenylalanine or tryptophan. The D gene is left open where the match is weak. Rows may omit the clone size; those that give it use once, few, many or a size class.

>.|TRBJ1-4|TRBV7-9|.
TGTGCCAGCAGCCCCGGGCAGGGCGATGAAAAACTGTTTTTT
CASSPGQGDEKLFF
>TRBD1|TRBJ1-2|TRBV6-5|.
TGTGCCAGCAGACCAGGGGGCGCTTACTATGGCTACACCTTC
CASRPGGAYYGYTF
>.|TRBJ2-1|TRBV2|.
TGTGCCAGCAGCCGTACGGGCAATGAGCAGTTCTTC
CASSRTGNEQFF
>.|TRBJ1-6|TRBV6-5|.
TGTGCCAGTAGGGGGTGGGAGTTGAGCGATGCACCCCTCCACTTT
CASRGWELSDAPLHF
>TRBD1|TRBJ1-4|TRBV13|.
TGTGCCAGCAGCTTAGGTTGGACAGGGGACGGGATGGATGAAAAACTGTTTTTT
CASSLGWTGDGMDEKLFF
>TRBD1|TRBJ1-1|TRBV18|.
TGTGCCAGCTCACCGATGATCAGGGGGATGAACACTGAAGCTTTCTTT
CASSPMIRGMNTEAFF
>TRBD1|TRBJ2-2|TRBV4-2|.
TGTGCCAGCAGCCAAGATGGGCAGGGGGCAACCGGGGAGCTGTTTTTT
CASSQDGQGATGELFF
>TRBD2|TRBJ2-1|TRBV24-1|.
TGTGCCACCAGTGATTATACCAGCGGGAGGGCCAGGAATGAGCAGTTCTTC
CATSDYTSGRARNEQFF
>.|TRBJ2-3|TRBV4-1|.
TGCGCCAGCAGCCCATTAGGGGTAAGGGATACGCAGTATTTT
CASSPLGVRDTQYF
>TRBD2|TRBJ2-1|TRBV3-1/TRBV3-2|.
TGTGCCAGCAGCCGGGGCCTAGCGGGAGGGACCAGGGGGCAGTTCTTC
CASSRGLAGGTRGQFF
>.|TRBJ2-3|TRBV10-3|.
TGTGCCATCAGTGAGTCTATTAGCGATACGCAGTATTTT
CAISESISDTQYF
>TRBD2|TRBJ2-3|TRBV7-3|.
TGTGCCAGCAGCTCGCGGACTAGCGGGAAGGGAGATACGCAGTATTTT
CASSSRTSGKGDTQYF
>.|TRBJ2-2|TRBV6-5|.
TGTGCCAGCATCAACGTGGCCCGTGTGGGGGAGCTGTTTTTT
CASINVARVGELFF
>.|TRBJ2-6|TRBV9|.
TGTGCCAGCAGCCAAAATAGAATTACTAGCCGAAGCTCTGGGGCCAACGTCCTGACTTTC
CASSQNRITSRSSGANVLTF
>TRBD1|TRBJ1-4|TRBV5-1|.
TGCGCCAGCAGACAGACCGGGACAGGGAATGAAAAACTGTTTTTT
CASRQTGTGNEKLFF
>.|TRBJ1-5|TRBV7-9|.
TGTGCCAGCAGCCTCTTCCTCGAGAAGGGGTATAGCAATCAGCCCCAGCATTTT
CASSLFLEKGYSNQPQHF
>TRBD2|TRBJ2-3|TRBV7-9|once
TGTGCCAGCAGCTTTACGGGAGGTACCACAGATACGCAGTATTTT
CASSFTGGTTDTQYF
>.|TRBJ1-5|TRBV2|.
TGTGCCAGCAGTGGAGCCTTCGACTCGGGCAATCAGCCCCAGCATTTT
CASSGAFDSGNQPQHF
>TRBD2|TRBJ2-3|TRBV6-6|.
TGTGCCAGCAGGCCGGGACTAGCGGGAGGAGATACGCAGTATTTT
CASRPGLAGGDTQYF
>.|TRBJ2-2|TRBV5-1|.
TGCGCCAGCACCATTAACCACCCAGGGGCGGGCACCGGGGAGCTGTTTTTT
CASTINHPGAGTGELFF
>.|TRBJ2-1|TRBV3-1/TRBV3-2|.
TGTGCCAGCAGCCAGGGGGCGGGCGGGCCGGAGCAGTTCTTC
CASSQGAGGPEQFF
>TRBD1|TRBJ1-1|TRBV4-2|.
TGTGCCAGCAGCCAATTGAATGTCGGACAGGGGTACGCTGAAGCTTTCTTT
CASSQLNVGQGYAEAFF
>.|TRBJ1-2|TRBV20-1|.
TGCAGTGCTAGTCCCCGCAGGGCGGTCTATGGCTACACCTTC
CSASPRRAVYGYTF
>.|TRBJ1-5|TRBV12-3/TRBV12-4|.
TGTGCCAGCAGTCAAAACAACAATCAGCCCCAGCATTTT
CASSQNNNQPQHF
>TRBD2|TRBJ2-1|TRBV27|.
TGTGCCAGCAGTTTAAGCGGGAGGCCCATCTACAATGAGCAGTTCTTC
CASSLSGRPIYNEQFF
>.|TRBJ2-1|TRBV21-1|.
TGTGCCAGCAGCAAACTTCTCAATCCAGACAATGAGCAGTTCTTC
CASSKLLNPDNEQFF
>.|TRBJ2-5|TRBV24-1|once
TGTGCCACCAGTGATTTTAACCCTCGGGAGACCCAGTACTTC
CATSDFNPRETQYF
>TRBD2|TRBJ2-5|TRBV4-3|.
TGCGCCAGCAGCCAAGGGACTAGCGGGATTCAAGAGACCCAGTACTTC
CASSQGTSGIQETQYF
>.|TRBJ2-7|TRBV30|.
TGTGCCTGGAACACCCCTCCCTACGAGCAGTACTTC
CAWNTPPYEQYF
>TRBD1|TRBJ2-7|TRBV4-1|.
TGCGCCAGCAGCCTGAGACAGGGGAGCTCCTACGAGCAGTACTTC
CASSLRQGSSYEQYF
>TRBD2|TRBJ2-5|TRBV3-1/TRBV3-2|.
TGTGCCAGCATACCCCTGAGGACTAGTGTTTCGGAGACCCAGTACTTC
CASIPLRTSVSETQYF
>TRBD1|TRBJ2-2|TRBV10-3|.
TGTGCCACCCGGGACAGGGAAGGCACCGGGGAGCTGTTTTTT
CATRDREGTGELFF
>TRBD1|TRBJ1-2|TRBV5-1|few
TGCGCCAGCAGCCCTACCGGGACAGGGGGCTCCCATGGCTACACCTTC
CASSPTGTGGSHGYTF
>.|TRBJ2-4|TRBV28|.
TGTGCCAGCAGTCCCCCCGAGACGGGGATTCAGTACTTC
CASSPPETGIQYF
>TRBD2|TRBJ2-7|TRBV28|.
TGTGCCAGCAGTTCTTCCTGGACTAGCGGAGGGGCTTACGAGCAGTACTTC
CASSSSWTSGGAYEQYF
>.|TRBJ1-2|TRBV5-1|.
TGCGCCAGCAGCCAAGGGGATGGGTATGGCTACACCTTC
CASSQGDGYGYTF
>.|TRBJ2-7|TRBV29-1|.
TGCAGCGCTGAAGATAGCCCCTACGAGCAGTACTTC
CSAEDSPYEQYF
>TRBD2|TRBJ2-1|TRBV7-8|.
TGTGCCAGCAGCTTAGCCTCCGGGACTAGCGGGAGGGCCAATGAGCAGTTCTTC
CASSLASGTSGRANEQFF
>.|TRBJ2-4|TRBV19|.
TGTGCCAGTAGCCTACCAGGGGTGTCCAAAAACATTCAGTACTTC
CASSLPGVSKNIQYF
>.|TRBJ1-1|TRBV29-1|.
TGCAGCGTTGAGGGGGCAGAAGCTTTCTTT
CSVEGAEAFF
>TRBD1|TRBJ1-5|TRBV28|.
TGTGCCAGCAGTTCTACTGGGACAGCAGGAAATCAGCCCCAGCATTTT
CASSSTGTAGNQPQHF
>TRBD1|TRBJ2-2|TRBV6-5|.
TGTGCCTCTTTTCCCAGGGGGCTGTCTGGGGAGCTGTTTTTT
CASFPRGLSGELFF